A single T cell receptor beta chain is shown here with its context. The sample belongs to a study of control samples from healthy donors and cancer patients. Generated by immunoSEQ multiplex PCR, the TCRdb table keeps only in-frame clones and is missing some. The data show 90,000 to 150,000 clones, approximately 88% seen once. The source of this sequence is a man in his fifties in good health. The sample was blood.

CDR3 nucleotide sequence: TGTGCCAGCAGCCAGGTGGACGGGCAGTACTTC. Its translation: CASSQVDGQYF. The V and J genes are TRBV3-1 (or the pseudogene TRBV3-2) and TRBJ2-7; D gene uncertain. Germline CDR1 is LGHDT and CDR2 is YNNKEL (reference sequence). CDR3 length equals 11 residues. V was pared by 3 bases and J by 9 bases, with 9 bases between.